The sample holds a few counts of the clone carrying this T cell receptor beta chain. Its antigen is unidentified. TCRdb re-called the RACE reads through MiXCR, storing one row per CDR3 protein. The repertoire holds around 69,000 distinct CDR3 sequences, with around 8.8% as singletons. The data derive from a study of human T cells and chemical hapten exposure. Study background: Alopecia areata, totalis or universalis was found in mostly female patients. Study-wide findings and caveats: Controls had significantly fewer large CDR3 similarity clusters than were formed by expanded TCRs.

The germline V and J ends were trimmed by 2 bases and 6 bases, with 10 bases remaining between them. Germline V gene lookup returns CDR1 KGHSH and CDR2 LQKENI. CDR3 length equals 13 residues. Stated time point: patch test 2, 6 weeks after DPC sensitization. Treatment noted: therapeutic diphenylcyclopropenone sensitization with weekly scalp DPC. The material was whole blood, obtained in connection with sensitization to the hapten diphenylcyclopropenone (DPC). This sequence was found in a woman in her 50s with alopecia areata. Some clones in this sample may be carry-over from other donors' samples. The rearrangement joins TRBV18 to TRBJ1-1; the D is unclear. CDR3 in amino acids: CASSPDQSAEAFF. In DNA form, the CDR3 reads TGTGCCAGCTCACCAGACCAGTCCGCTGAAGCTTTCTTT.